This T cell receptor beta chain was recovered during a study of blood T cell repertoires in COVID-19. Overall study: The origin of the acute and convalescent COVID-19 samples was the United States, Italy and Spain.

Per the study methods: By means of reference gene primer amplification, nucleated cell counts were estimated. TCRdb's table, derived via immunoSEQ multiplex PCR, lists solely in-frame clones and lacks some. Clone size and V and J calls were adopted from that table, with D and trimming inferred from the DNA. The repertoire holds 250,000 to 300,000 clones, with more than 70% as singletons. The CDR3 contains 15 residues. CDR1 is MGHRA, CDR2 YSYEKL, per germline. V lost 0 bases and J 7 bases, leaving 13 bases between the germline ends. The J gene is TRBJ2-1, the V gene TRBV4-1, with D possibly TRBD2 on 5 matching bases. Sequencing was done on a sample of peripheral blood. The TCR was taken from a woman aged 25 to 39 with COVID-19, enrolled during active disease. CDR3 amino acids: CASSQETTLRNEQFF. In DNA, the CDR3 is TGCGCCAGCAGCCAAGAGACTACTCTACGGAATGAGCAGTTCTTC.